This T cell receptor beta chain is from a study of blood T cell repertoires in COVID-19. The wider study: PBMCs, B-cell-depleted T cells, or T cells were the source of the cDNA or gDNA that made up the material.

Germline V lookup: CDR1 SNHLY, CDR2 FYNNEI. This CDR3 is 15 amino acids long. V was trimmed by 7 bases and J by 0 bases, leaving 12 bases between them. Assay used: immunoSEQ multiplex PCR; TCRdb lists only in-frame clones, some missing. The sample carries 150,000 to 200,000 clones, about 85% recorded once. The sequenced material came from peripheral blood. This chain uses TRBV2 with TRBJ1-4; D uncertain. The source is a man in his fifties or sixties with active or convalescent COVID-19. CDR3 sequence reads: CASTFRGATNEKLFF. The CDR3, as DNA: TGTGCCAGCACCTTTAGAGGTGCAACTAATGAAAAACTGTTTTTT.